This TCR beta chain appears in the sequencing data of a study of immunodeficiency (dated by TCRdb to about 2019). Context from the whole study: To search for oligoclonality and VDJ recombination defects, the researchers carried out a repertoire analysis. Beyond this particular receptor, the publication reports: In entropy comparisons, n=3 (open circles) was shown for patients versus healthy controls, and a thymic development effect was only suggested as possible. V-J pairing and productive entropy in CD4+ T cells appeared similar in patients and controls. Based on top-100 and total clonotype frequencies, severe oligoclonality was found in patient CD8+ T cells but not in patient CD4+ T cells.

CDR1 is given as SGHDN and CDR2 as FVKESK, both from the germline V gene. From its cysteine to its phenylalanine, the CDR3 spans 13 amino acids. Only the CDR3 part of the read is kept: 39 bases, read in frame from the first base. V sheds 3 bases and J sheds 4 bases, leaving 10 bases between their ends. Genomic DNA was extracted using the QIAamp DNA Blood Mini Kit and was submitted for immunoSEQ repertoire analysis. A standard quantity of genomic DNA template was used for amplification of CDR3 regions by multiplex PCR. PCR products were sequenced on an Illumina platform. In the source study's methods: Sequences were mapped to a reference, using V, D and J gene definitions from IMGT. Closely related sequences were merged by a nearest-neighbor clustering algorithm so that PCR and sequencing errors were removed. V, D and J usage in productive unique and total sequences was analyzed using ImmunoSEQ Analyzer tools and R version 3.6.1. TCRdb carries this immuneACCESS record with in-frame sequences only. Its versions omit some clonotypes, under half of them owing to an unresolved V gene in the studies checked, with the rest unexplained. D and trimming come from the DNA, and the V and J calls and clone size come from that table. This sample has some 2,500 clones in its table, and about nine tenths of those were observed once. Roughly 21% of the sample belongs to the ten largest clones.

Patients had fewer naive CD4 and especially CD8 T cells, with expanded effector memory subpopulations. Before TCR sequencing, CD3+CD4+ T cells were sorted out of fresh PBMCs. As regards this clone: What antigen it recognizes has not been identified. Base qualities are missing; no much larger clone stands one base away.

The origin of this receptor is a woman aged 18-30 years with POLD1 deficiency. Sequenced: CD4+ T cells from blood. Recombination linked TRBV14 to TRBJ2-7; a weak D assignment points to TRBD2 (7 bases agree). CDR3 region: CASSQGGGYEQYF. In nucleotides, the sequence is TGTGCCAGCAGCCAGGGAGGGGGGTACGAGCAGTACTTC. With all but the CDR3 taken from the reference TRBV14 and TRBJ2-7 genes, the full variable domain is: EAGVTQFPSHSVIEKGQTVTLRCDPISGHDNLYWYRRVMGKEIKFLLHFVKESKQDESGMPNNRFLAERTGGTYSTLKVQPAELEDSGVYFCASSQGGGYEQYFGPGTRLTVT.